These 22 T cell receptor beta chains came from one sample sequenced in a study of T cell changes during pregnancy in multiple sclerosis. The data were produced by immunoSEQ multiplex PCR, yet TCRdb's version contains in-frame clones alone and is incomplete. The table has under 65,000 clones, 93% seen once. Source: CD8+ T cells from peripheral blood mononuclear cells, taken in the third trimester of pregnancy. Receptor source: a female donor with multiple sclerosis, enrolled in a pregnancy study.

This chain joins TRBV5-6 and TRBJ1-3; D ambiguous. Trimming cost V 2 bases and J 1 base, with 7 bases left between them. The length of the CDR3 is 14 residues. Looked up from germline, CDR1 is SGHDT and CDR2 is YYEEEE. CDR3 DNA sequence: TGTGCCAGCAGCTTTACATTGTCTGGAAACACCATATATTTT. This gives the protein CASSFTLSGNTIYF.

The chain employs TRBV9 and TRBJ1-6; D is unresolved. The CDR3 consists of 12 residues. V lost 4 bases and J 9 bases, leaving 8 bases between the germline ends. The germline V gene has CDR1 SGDLS and CDR2 YYNGEE. The CDR3: CASSSRGSPLHF. The CDR3 DNA reads as TGTGCCAGCAGCTCCCGGGGTTCACCCCTCCACTTT.

The chain joins TRBV6-5 to TRBJ1-1; 8 bases fit TRBD1. The V gene's germline CDR1 is MNHEY and CDR2 SVGAGI. The trim removed 7 bases at V and 6 bases at J, leaving 10 bases unmatched. There are 14 residues in the CDR3. The DNA of the CDR3 is TGTGCCAGCAATGGACAGGGTCAAAACGCTGAAGCTTTCTTT. It translates to CASNGQGQNAEAFF.

A few counts support this clone. The chain employs TRBV7-9 and TRBJ2-7; TRBD1 aligns across 7 bases. This CDR3 has 15 residues. Germline values: CDR1 SEHNR, CDR2 FQNEAQ (reference sequence). J lost 3 bases, V lost 4 bases, and 9 bases had no gene match. CDR3 bases: TGTGCCAGCAGCTCCGGGGACAGACCCTTCTACGAGCAGTACTTC. Translation gives CASSSGDRPFYEQYF.

The chain uses TRBV5-6 and TRBJ2-5; tentatively, D is TRBD2 (5 bases). The CDR3 has 15 residues. Trimming removed 1 base at V and 1 base at J, with 11 bases between. From germline, CDR1 is SGHDT and CDR2 YYEEEE. CDR3 sequence: CASSLRSSSQETQYF. The DNA for the CDR3 is TGTGCCAGCAGCTTGAGGTCTAGCAGCCAAGAGACCCAGTACTTC.

The V call is TRBV28, the J call TRBJ1-1, with D maybe TRBD1 (5 bases). This CDR3 region has 14 residues. From germline, CDR1 is MDHEN and CDR2 SYDVKM. V was clipped by 2 bases and J by 2 bases, with 9 bases between them. CDR3 sequence (DNA): TGTGCCAGCAGTTTAGGGCAGGGTAACACTGAAGCTTTCTTT. Translating gives CASSLGQGNTEAFF.

The rearrangement links TRBV7-9 to TRBJ2-1, with D perhaps TRBD1 (6 bases). Trimming stripped 2 bases from V and 7 bases from J, with 21 bases between. From germline, CDR1 is SEHNR and CDR2 FQNEAQ (reference sequence). The CDR3 contains 17 residues. The DNA for the CDR3 is TGTGCCAGCAGCTTATCCCCACTTTACGAAGGGGGTAATGAGCAGTTCTTC. Its protein is CASSLSPLYEGGNEQFF.

This rearrangement joins TRBV7-9 to TRBJ1-2, with D possibly TRBD1 on 6 matching bases. Deletions cut 6 bases from V and 6 bases from J, with 17 bases between. Germline V lookup: CDR1 SEHNR, CDR2 FQNEAQ (reference sequence). CDR3 length: 14 residues. CDR3 DNA sequence: TGTGCCAGCAGTTCCCCTAAATGGACAGATGGCTACACCTTC. This translates into CASSSPKWTDGYTF.

The V gene is TRBV4-1, the J gene TRBJ2-1; TRBD2 matches at 7 bases. The CDR3 totals 17 residues. Germline CDR1 reads MGHRA; CDR2 reads YSYEKL. The junction had 9 bases not matched to a gene; V was cut back by 0 bases and J by 4 bases. CDR3 bases: TGCGCCAGCAGCCAAGATCTTGGCGGGAGCCCGTACAATGAGCAGTTCTTC. Protein sequence: CASSQDLGGSPYNEQFF.

This clone came up a few times. The rearrangement links TRBV19 to TRBJ1-1; 8 positions match TRBD1. The junction had 9 bases not matched to a gene; V was cut back by 9 bases and J by 3 bases. Germline V lookup: CDR1 LNHDA, CDR2 SQIVND (reference sequence). The CDR3 has 14 residues. This CDR3 is CASGIGQGHTEAFF. The CDR3 DNA reads TGTGCCAGCGGGATCGGACAGGGACACACTGAAGCTTTCTTT.

The chain is built from TRBV27 and TRBJ2-7; D possibly corresponds to TRBD1 (5 bases). V was cut by 3 bases and J by 0 bases, with 15 bases left in between. The CDR3 has 16 residues. The germline V gene has CDR1 MNHEY and CDR2 SMNVEV (reference sequence). The CDR3 reads CASSLGQGYGSYEQYF. Written as DNA, the CDR3 is TGTGCCAGCAGTTTGGGGCAGGGCTATGGCTCCTACGAGCAGTACTTC.

V usage is TRBV30 and J usage is TRBJ2-7; D unresolved. Trimming took 4 bases from V and 0 from J, leaving 13 bases between them. CDR1 GTSNPN and CDR2 SVGIG come from the germline V gene (reference sequence). CDR3 length equals 14 residues. CDR3 DNA sequence: TGTGCCTGGAATCAATGGGCCAACTCCTACGAGCAGTACTTC. As protein: CAWNQWANSYEQYF.

J is TRBJ2-7 and V is TRBV30; TRBD1 matches 11 bases. Germline lookup yields CDR1 GTSNPN and CDR2 SVGIG (reference sequence). The CDR3 runs 14 residues. With V trimmed by 2 bases and J by 6 bases, 6 bases remained unmatched. CDR3 in DNA: TGTGCCTGGAGTATCGGGACAGGGGGAATCGAGCAGTACTTC. Translating gives CAWSIGTGGIEQYF.

Here the CDR3 DNA reads TGTGCCAGCAGTGAATGGCAGGGGTCCCCCTACGAGCAGTACTTC. This sequence encodes CASSEWQGSPYEQYF. The chain employs TRBV6-1 and TRBJ2-7, with TRBD1 as a possible D gene (6 bases). The CDR3 extends over 15 amino acids. V shed 2 bases and J shed 2 bases, with 13 bases lying between them. Germline assignment: CDR1 MNHNS and CDR2 SASEGT.

This chain links TRBV5-1 with TRBJ1-2; no firm D call. The germline gives CDR1 SGHRS, CDR2 YFSETQ. The CDR3 consists of 15 residues. V gave up 3 bases and J gave up 4 bases, with 16 bases separating them. CDR3 sequence: CASSSASGGFYGYTF. DNA of the CDR3: TGCGCCAGCAGCTCTGCTTCGGGAGGGTTCTATGGCTACACCTTC.

This chain connects TRBV5-4 to TRBJ2-3; 7 bases map to TRBD1. The CDR3 contains 18 residues. Losses at the gene ends were 10 bases for V and 0 bases for J; bases not matched to a gene: 20. Germline V gives CDR1 SGHNT, CDR2 YYREEE (reference sequence). The CDR3 coding sequence is TGTGCCCCTTCCCTTTTCGCACCGCGACAGGGCAGCACAGATACGCAGTATTTT. Amino acids: CAPSLFAPRQGSTDTQYF.

The chain couples TRBV27 to TRBJ2-1, with D tentatively TRBD2 (5 bases). CDR1 is MNHEY and CDR2 is SMNVEV in the germline V gene (reference sequence). The CDR3 is 14 amino acids. V lost 5 bases and J lost 9, with 17 bases in between. DNA of the CDR3: TGTGCCAGCAGTCCCCGTGGAGGATGGCCTGAGCAGTTCTTC. Translated, it gives CASSPRGGWPEQFF.

This chain links TRBV19 with TRBJ2-1; weak D call: TRBD1 (6 bases). The V gene lost 7 bases and the J gene lost 2 bases, with 12 bases spanning the gap. Germline CDR1 reads LNHDA; CDR2 reads SQIVND (reference sequence). The length of the CDR3 is 14 residues. Here the CDR3 DNA reads TGTGCCAGTAACCTCGGGACAACCTACAATGAGCAGTTCTTC. Translating gives CASNLGTTYNEQFF.

This clone has a handful of counts. J is TRBJ2-7 and V is TRBV27, with 8 bases aligning to TRBD1. The V gene end was trimmed by 5 bases and the J gene end by 5 bases; junction bases not matched to a gene: 11. CDR3 length: 15 amino acids. Germline CDR1 is MNHEY and CDR2 is SMNVEV (reference sequence). The CDR3 nucleotides are TGTGCCAGCAGTCCGGGACAGGTAATCCCCCACGAGCAGTACTTC. It yields the protein CASSPGQVIPHEQYF.

The chain links TRBV2 to TRBJ2-1; 13 positions agree with TRBD2. The CDR3 consists of 15 residues. V shed 7 bases and J 9 bases; nucleotides not matched to a gene: 9. The germline V gene has CDR1 SNHLY and CDR2 FYNNEI. DNA of the CDR3: TGTGCCAGCAACAAGGGACTAGCGGGATCGGGTGAGCAGTTCTTC. It is translated as CASNKGLAGSGEQFF.

This chain joins TRBV27 and TRBJ2-5, with D perhaps matching TRBD1 (5 bases). Trimming removed 7 bases at V and 0 bases at J, with 12 bases between. Per germline, CDR1 MNHEY and CDR2 SMNVEV (reference sequence). This CDR3 comprises 14 residues. Written as DNA, the CDR3 is TGTGCCAGCACAGGGCACCCGTACCAAGAGACCCAGTACTTC. Translation gives CASTGHPYQETQYF.

The chain couples TRBV11-3 to TRBJ2-3; 11 nucleotides line up with TRBD2. The CDR3 runs 17 residues. Unmatched junction bases numbered 8, after V lost 4 bases and J lost 2 bases. The germline V gene encodes CDR1 SGHNT and CDR2 YENEEA. The CDR3 sequence is CASSSTTSGELTDTQYF. The DNA of the CDR3 is TGTGCCAGCAGCTCTACGACTAGCGGGGAACTCACAGATACGCAGTATTTT.